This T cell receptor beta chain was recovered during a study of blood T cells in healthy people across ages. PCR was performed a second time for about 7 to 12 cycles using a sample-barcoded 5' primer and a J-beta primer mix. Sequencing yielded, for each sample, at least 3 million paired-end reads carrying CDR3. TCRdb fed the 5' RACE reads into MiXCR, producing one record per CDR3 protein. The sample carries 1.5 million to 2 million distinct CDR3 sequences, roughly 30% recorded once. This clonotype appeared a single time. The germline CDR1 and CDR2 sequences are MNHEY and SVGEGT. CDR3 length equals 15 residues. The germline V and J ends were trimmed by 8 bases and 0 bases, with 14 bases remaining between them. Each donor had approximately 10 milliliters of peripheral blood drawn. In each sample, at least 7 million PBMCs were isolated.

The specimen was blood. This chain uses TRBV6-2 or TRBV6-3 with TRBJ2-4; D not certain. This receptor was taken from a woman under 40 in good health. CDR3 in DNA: TGTGCCAGCTCCTCATATAAGCTAGCCAAAAACATTCAGTACTTC. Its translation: CASSSYKLAKNIQYF.